This entry lists 26 T cell receptor beta chains sequenced from one sample in a study of CD8+CD57+ T cells in acquired aplastic anemia. Both TCR beta VDJ combination and CDR3 sequence profiling were carried out. Genomic DNA was the template for this profiling. MiXCR, applied by TCRdb to the reads, yields one record per CDR3 protein. This sample has 40,000 to 50,000 distinct CDR3 sequences, with around 69% found just once. Material for sequencing was sorted CD4+, CD8+, or CD8+CD57+ T cells (not recorded which) from PBMCs. All receptors come from a human donor in good health, serving as a control.

The chain recombines TRBV7-2 with TRBJ1-1, with D unresolved. Between the trimmed V and J ends, which lost 7 bases and 2 bases, there was a span of 11 bases. The CDR3 has 13 amino acids. In germline, CDR1 is SGHTA, CDR2 FQGNSA. In nucleotides, the CDR3 is TGTGCCAGCACTTCCGGGGTTAACACTGAAGCTTTCTTT. Protein sequence: CASTSGVNTEAFF.

The genes are TRBV19 and TRBJ1-5, with D tentatively TRBD1 (5 bases). V shed 8 bases and J shed 6 bases, with 14 bases lying between them. Germline CDR1 reads LNHDA; CDR2 reads SQIVND (reference sequence). CDR3 length: 13 residues. The CDR3 loop reads CASGRTSIQPQHF. CDR3 in DNA: TGTGCCAGTGGTAGGACATCTATTCAGCCCCAGCATTTT.

This clonotype was seen at least ten times. The J gene is TRBJ1-1, the V gene TRBV6-6; D remains ambiguous. CDR3 length: 10 amino acids. The V end lost 5 bases, the J end lost 4 bases, and 2 bases lay between the germline ends. The germline CDR1 and CDR2 sequences are MNHNY and SVGAGI (reference sequence). The CDR3 DNA follows: TGTGCCAGCAGTACCACTGAAGCTTTCTTT. It translates to CASSTTEAFF.

V gene TRBV7-8 combines with J gene TRBJ2-7, with TRBD1 as a possible D gene (6 bases). The CDR3 contains 16 residues. The V gene's germline CDR1 is SGHVS and CDR2 FQNEAQ. V dropped 1 base and J dropped 6 bases, with 19 bases sitting between them. The CDR3 is CASSLVRPGARGEQYF. The CDR3 bases are TGTGCCAGCAGCTTAGTCCGGCCAGGGGCTAGGGGCGAGCAGTACTTC.

This chain uses TRBV6-6 with TRBJ2-7; D call uncertain. This CDR3 spans 11 amino acids. Looked up from germline, CDR1 is MNHNY and CDR2 is SVGAGI (reference sequence). V shed 7 bases and J shed 2 bases, with 6 bases lying between them. As DNA, the CDR3 is TGTGCCAGCAAGACCACCTACGAGCAGTACTTC. It encodes CASKTTYEQYF.

The V call is TRBV7-2, the J call TRBJ1-6; TRBD1 matches at 8 bases. With 1 base clipped from V and 6 bases from J, the junction kept 5 bases outside the gene matches. Germline lookup yields CDR1 SGHTA and CDR2 FQGNSA. The CDR3 is 16 residues long. In DNA form, the CDR3 reads TGTGCCAGCAGCTTAGTGCCGGGACAGGTTAATTCACCCCTCCACTTT. It specifies CASSLVPGQVNSPLHF. Full variable domain (outside the CDR3, taken from reference TRBV7-2 and TRBJ1-6): GAGVSQSPSNKVTEKGKDVELRCDPISGHTALYWYRQSLGQGLEFLIYFQGNSAPDKSGLPSDRFSAERTGGSVSTLTIQRTQQEDSAVYLCASSLVPGQVNSPLHFGNGTRLTVT.

The genes are TRBV19 and TRBJ2-7, with D possibly being TRBD1 (6 bases). The germline gives CDR1 LNHDA, CDR2 SQIVND (reference sequence). V lost 9 bases, J lost 2 bases, and 23 bases lay in between. This CDR3 has 16 residues. The CDR3 sequence: CARARIPGQFPYEQYF. CDR3 bases: TGTGCCAGGGCCAGGATCCCCGGACAGTTTCCCTACGAGCAGTACTTC.

The chain is built from TRBV7-2 and TRBJ2-3; D uncertain. The CDR3 totals 13 residues. The germline V gene encodes CDR1 SGHTA and CDR2 FQGNSA. Trimming took 1 base from V and 5 from J, leaving 7 bases between them. The CDR3 region has the DNA TGTGCCAGCAGCTTAGTACATCGAGATACGCAGTATTTT. This codes for CASSLVHRDTQYF.

The gene calls are TRBV5-1 and TRBJ1-1, with a tentative D call TRBD1 (6 bases). Trimming removed 4 bases at V and 1 base at J, with 11 bases between. Germline-derived CDR1 and CDR2 are SGHRS and YFSETQ. This CDR3 spans 14 amino acids. CDR3 sequence: CASSPSQGNTEAFF. The CDR3 region has the DNA TGCGCCAGCAGCCCCTCACAGGGGAACACTGAAGCTTTCTTT.

This clonotype has just one count. This chain connects TRBV13 to TRBJ2-5; TRBD2 aligns across 15 bases. Germline loops: CDR1 PRHDT, CDR2 FYEKMQ (reference sequence). This CDR3 has 18 residues. V lost 6 bases to trimming and J lost 0 bases; unmatched junction nucleotides: 8. The CDR3 sequence is CASSPWTSGREYQETQYF. The DNA of the CDR3 is TGTGCCAGCAGTCCCTGGACTAGCGGGAGGGAGTACCAAGAGACCCAGTACTTC.

The V and J genes are TRBV25-1 and TRBJ1-5; 8 bases are shared with TRBD1. V was clipped by 7 bases and J by 5 bases; unmatched bases: 22. CDR1 and CDR2 (germline): MGHDK, SYGVNS. The CDR3 has 19 amino acids. The CDR3 DNA follows: TGTGCCAGCACTAACACTGGACAGGGCAACGTAAAATCCTATCAGCCCCAGCATTTT. This encodes CASTNTGQGNVKSYQPQHF.

This clonotype has a count of ten or more. V and J are TRBV11-2 and TRBJ2-3; TRBD1 or TRBD2 may be the D gene (5 bases each). The V and J ends lost 0 bases and 4 bases respectively, with 11 bases between them. The CDR3 sequence is 15 residues long. CDR1 is SGHAT, CDR2 FQNNGV, per germline. Written as DNA, the CDR3 is TGTGCCAGCAGCTTAGAGTTAAGGGACCCAGATACGCAGTATTTT. It codes for CASSLELRDPDTQYF.

To note about this clonotype: A junction end diverges from the germline sequence, so it may reflect a read error. The chain combines TRBV7-6 with TRBJ1-5; D gene ambiguous. The CDR3 is made up of 13 amino acids. The germline V gene encodes CDR1 SGHVS and CDR2 FNYEAQ. The CDR3 nucleotides are TGTGCCAGCAGCTCAGCCCAACATCAACCCCAGCATTTT. Its protein product is CASSSAQHQPQHF.

By sample share, this clonotype is medium-sized (0.01 to 0.1%). DNA for the CDR3: TGTGCCAGCAGCAAATCAGGCTACCTCCACGAGCAGTACTTC. Its protein is CASSKSGYLHEQYF. The chain has TRBV7-3 and TRBJ2-7; D uncertain. In germline, CDR1 is SGHTA, CDR2 FQGTGA. V lost 5 bases and J 5 bases, leaving 16 bases between the germline ends. This CDR3 has 14 residues.

This chain links TRBV12-5 with TRBJ2-7; 7 bases agree with TRBD2. From germline, CDR1 is LGHNT and CDR2 FRNRAP. The CDR3 runs 11 residues. V shed 3 bases, J shed 11 bases, and the junction held 4 bases outside the gene matches. CDR3 residues: CASGFGGWEYF. The CDR3 DNA sequence: TGTGCTAGTGGTTTCGGGGGGTGGGAGTACTTC.

The chain employs TRBV19 and TRBJ2-7; 9 positions agree with TRBD1. V shed 2 bases and J 0 bases; nucleotides not matched to a gene: 2. The CDR3 totals 15 residues. Germline V gives CDR1 LNHDA, CDR2 SQIVND (reference sequence). CDR3 protein: CASSIRGQGSYEQYF. The CDR3 region has the DNA TGTGCCAGTAGTATAAGGGGACAGGGCTCCTACGAGCAGTACTTC.

V usage is TRBV2 and J usage is TRBJ2-7; the D is unclear. This CDR3 region has 13 residues. V was clipped by 0 bases and J by 2 bases, with 5 bases between them. Germline CDR1 reads SNHLY; CDR2 reads FYNNEI. DNA for the CDR3: TGTGCCAGCAGTGAAGCGCCAGCCTACGAGCAGTACTTC. This sequence encodes CASSEAPAYEQYF.

CDR3 sequence (DNA): TGTGCCACACTAGCGGGGGGCCACAATGAGCAGTTCTTC. Residues: CATLAGGHNEQFF. This rearrangement joins TRBV12-3 or TRBV12-4 to TRBJ2-1; TRBD2 matches at 12 bases. The CDR3 extends over 13 amino acids. Trimming removed 10 bases from V and 5 bases from J; junction bases left unmatched: 3.

The V and J genes are TRBV3-1 and TRBJ1-6; unclear D gene. This CDR3 contains 17 residues. V was trimmed by 1 base and J by 0 bases, leaving 10 bases between them. The germline V gene has CDR1 LGHDT and CDR2 YNNKEL (reference sequence). Here the CDR3 reads CASSQGHMSSYNSPLHF. CDR3 in DNA: TGTGCCAGCAGCCAAGGGCACATGAGCTCCTATAATTCACCCCTCCACTTT.

This chain connects TRBV5-6 to TRBJ1-1, with D maybe TRBD1 (5 bases). Germline CDR1 SGHDT, CDR2 YYEEEE. Trimming removed 7 bases from V and 0 bases from J, with 13 bases in between. The CDR3 runs to 14 residues. The CDR3 protein is CASARDLMNTEAFF. The CDR3 region has the DNA TGTGCCAGCGCCAGGGACTTGATGAACACTGAAGCTTTCTTT.

The chain carries TRBV25-1 and TRBJ2-5; maybe TRBD2 (6 bases). The germline V gene encodes CDR1 MGHDK and CDR2 SYGVNS. This CDR3 is 16 amino acids long. V lost 3 bases to trimming and J lost 5 bases, with 19 bases between them. CDR3 sequence: CASSDRTTVEYETQYF. The DNA of the CDR3 is TGTGCCAGCAGTGACAGGACTACCGTTGAATACGAGACCCAGTACTTC. Full variable domain (remainder filled in from reference TRBV25-1 and TRBJ2-5): EADIYQTPRYLVIGTGKKITLECSQTMGHDKMYWYQQDPGMELHLIHYSYGVNSTEKGDLSSESTVSRIRTEHFPLTLESARPSHTSQYLCASSDRTTVEYETQYFGPGTRLLVL.

This chain links TRBV11-1 with TRBJ1-6, with TRBD1 matching over 9 bases. The germline gives CDR1 SGHAT, CDR2 FQDESV (reference sequence). V gave up 2 bases and J gave up 9 bases; unmatched junction bases: 11. This CDR3 region has 17 residues. CDR3 sequence: CASSLLIGQGFGSPLHF. The CDR3, as DNA: TGTGCCAGCAGCTTACTGATTGGACAGGGGTTTGGTTCACCCCTCCACTTT.

The genes are TRBV25-1 and TRBJ1-3; D ambiguous. This CDR3 has 13 amino acids. Germline CDR1 MGHDK, CDR2 SYGVNS. V lost 10 bases and J lost 0, with 10 bases in between. CDR3 nucleotides: TGTGCCACCTCCGAAAACTCTGGAAACACCATATATTTT. It yields the protein CATSENSGNTIYF.

V is TRBV10-3 and J is TRBJ1-1; maybe TRBD1 (5 bases). The V gene's germline CDR1 is ENHRY and CDR2 SYGVKD. The CDR3 covers 14 residues. Trimming stripped 7 bases from V and 8 bases from J, with 20 bases between. The CDR3 sequence is CAINIPGQGNEAFF. The CDR3 nucleotides read TGTGCCATCAACATCCCGGGGCAGGGCAACGAAGCTTTCTTT.

The rearrangement joins TRBV15 to TRBJ2-1; 8 nucleotides align to TRBD2. The germline V gene encodes CDR1 LNHNV and CDR2 YYDKDF (reference sequence). CDR3 length equals 15 residues. The trim removed 6 bases at V and 7 bases at J, leaving 11 bases unmatched. The CDR3: CATSWRRGVGNEQFF. The CDR3 coding sequence is TGTGCCACCAGTTGGCGGCGGGGGGTAGGGAATGAGCAGTTCTTC.

Only one count was recorded for this clonotype. The chain has TRBV25-1 and TRBJ1-5; D remains unclear. The CDR3 sequence is 13 residues long. V was clipped by 4 bases and J by 4 bases, with 8 bases between them. Germline lookup yields CDR1 MGHDK and CDR2 SYGVNS. Here the CDR3 reads CASSGGANQPQHF. For the CDR3, the DNA is TGTGCCAGCAGTGGTGGAGCTAATCAGCCCCAGCATTTT. Filled out from reference TRBV25-1 and TRBJ1-5, the complete variable domain reads EADIYQTPRYLVIGTGKKITLECSQTMGHDKMYWYQQDPGMELHLIHYSYGVNSTEKGDLSSESTVSRIRTEHFPLTLESARPSHTSQYLCASSGGANQPQHFGDGTRLSIL.